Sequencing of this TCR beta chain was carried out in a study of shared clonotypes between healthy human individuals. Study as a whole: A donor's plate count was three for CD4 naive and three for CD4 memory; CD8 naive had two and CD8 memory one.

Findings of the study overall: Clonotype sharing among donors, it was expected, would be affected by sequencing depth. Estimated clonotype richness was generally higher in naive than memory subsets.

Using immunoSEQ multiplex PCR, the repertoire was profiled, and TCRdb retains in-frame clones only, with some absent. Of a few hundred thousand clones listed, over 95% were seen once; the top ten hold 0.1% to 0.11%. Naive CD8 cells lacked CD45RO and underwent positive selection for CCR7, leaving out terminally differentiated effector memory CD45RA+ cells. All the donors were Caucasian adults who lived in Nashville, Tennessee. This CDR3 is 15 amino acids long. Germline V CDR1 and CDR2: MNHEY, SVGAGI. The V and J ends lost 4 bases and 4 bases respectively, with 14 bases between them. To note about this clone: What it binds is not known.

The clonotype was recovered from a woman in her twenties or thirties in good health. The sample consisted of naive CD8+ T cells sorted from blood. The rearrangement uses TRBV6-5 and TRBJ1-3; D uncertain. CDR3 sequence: CASSLNPTAGNTIYF. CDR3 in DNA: TGTGCCAGCAGTTTGAACCCCACGGCGGGAAACACCATATATTTT.